These 31 T cell receptor beta chains originate from one sample sequenced in a study of blood T cell repertoires in COVID-19. Produced via immunoSEQ multiplex PCR; TCRdb's table is partial and in-frame only. The sample carries about 250,000 clones, roughly nine tenths recorded once. Sequences were obtained from PBMCs or T cells enriched from blood (not recorded which). These receptors were obtained from a woman aged 25 to 45 with acute COVID-19.

V is TRBV10-2 and J is TRBJ1-1, with 8 positions matching TRBD1. After removal of 6 bases from V and 3 bases from J, the junction contained 0 bases not matched to a gene. Per germline, CDR1 WSHSY and CDR2 SAAADI. This CDR3 region has 12 residues. The chain's CDR3 is CASRQGDTEAFF. CDR3 nucleotides: TGCGCCAGCAGACAGGGGGACACTGAAGCTTTCTTT.

J is TRBJ2-7 and V is TRBV5-1; possibly TRBD2 for D (6 bases). The CDR3 contains 16 residues. The germline V and J ends were trimmed by 0 bases and 3 bases, with 16 bases remaining between them. Germline CDR1 and CDR2: SGHRS and YFSETQ. CDR3 in amino acids: CASSLARDSSIYEQYF. CDR3 in DNA: TGCGCCAGCAGCTTGGCCCGGGACTCAAGCATCTACGAGCAGTACTTC. Full variable domain (outside the CDR3, taken from reference TRBV5-1 and TRBJ2-7): KAGVTQTPRYLIKTRGQQVTLSCSPISGHRSVSWYQQTPGQGLQFLFEYFSETQRNKGNFPGRFSGRQFSNSRSEMNVSTLELGDSALYLCASSLARDSSIYEQYFGPGTRLTVT.

The gene calls are TRBV15 and TRBJ2-5; TRBD2 is a possible D gene (5 bases). The CDR3 is 13 amino acids. V lost 5 bases to trimming and J lost 5 bases, with 12 bases between them. Looked up from germline, CDR1 is LNHNV and CDR2 is YYDKDF (reference sequence). The CDR3 reads CATSPEAGETQYF. The CDR3 DNA follows: TGTGCCACCAGCCCGGAGGCTGGGGAGACCCAGTACTTC.

This clone appeared once. The rearrangement joins TRBV19 to TRBJ2-2; TRBD1 matches 8 bases. The CDR3 consists of 15 residues. CDR1 and CDR2 from the germline V gene are LNHDA and SQIVND (reference sequence). V was clipped by 7 bases and J by 6 bases; unmatched bases: 10. For the CDR3, the DNA is TGTGCCAGTAATTTGAGGCAGGGGGCCTCCGGGGAGCTGTTTTTT. Encoded protein: CASNLRQGASGELFF.

The V call is TRBV6-2 or TRBV6-3, the J call TRBJ2-1; perhaps TRBD2 as D (5 bases). Germline V gene sequence: CDR1 MNHEY, CDR2 SVGEGT. V was cut by 5 bases and J by 4 bases, with 18 bases left in between. The CDR3 has 16 residues. The CDR3 loop is CASSSPLASRYNEQFF. DNA for the CDR3: TGTGCCAGCAGTAGTCCCCTGGCTAGCAGATACAATGAGCAGTTCTTC.

The chain uses TRBV13 and TRBJ1-1, with TRBD1 identical over 9 bases. Germline V gene data show CDR1 as PRHDT and CDR2 as FYEKMQ (reference sequence). After removal of 3 bases from V and 7 bases from J, the junction contained 6 bases not matched to a gene. The CDR3 is 14 residues long. This chain's CDR3 is CASSLGQGGFEAFF. The CDR3 region has the DNA TGTGCCAGCAGCTTGGGACAGGGAGGGTTTGAAGCTTTCTTT. Full variable domain (remainder filled in from reference TRBV13 and TRBJ1-1): AAGVIQSPRHLIKEKRETATLKCYPIPRHDTVYWYQQGPGQDPQFLISFYEKMQSDKGSIPDRFSAQQFSDYHSELNMSSLELGDSALYFCASSLGQGGFEAFFGQGTRLTVV.

The chain carries TRBV5-5 and TRBJ1-3, with 7 bases matching TRBD1. The trim removed 0 bases at V and 2 bases at J, leaving 2 bases unmatched. CDR1 SGHKS and CDR2 YYEKEE come from the germline V gene (reference sequence). The CDR3 has 15 amino acids. The CDR3 DNA reads TGTGCCAGCAGCTTGGCCGACAGGGCTGGAAACACCATATATTTT. This translates into CASSLADRAGNTIYF.

The rearrangement links TRBV19 to TRBJ2-4; 9 nucleotides align to TRBD1. Germline lookup yields CDR1 LNHDA and CDR2 SQIVND (reference sequence). With 4 bases clipped from V and 1 base from J, the junction kept 11 bases outside the gene matches. This CDR3 is built from 18 residues. CDR3 loop: CASSRTGALAVAKNIQYF. CDR3 nucleotide sequence: TGTGCCAGTAGTAGGACAGGGGCCTTAGCCGTGGCCAAAAACATTCAGTACTTC.

The chain links TRBV9 to TRBJ2-3, with D possibly matching TRBD2 (6 bases). Germline V gene sequence: CDR1 SGDLS, CDR2 YYNGEE. This CDR3 is built from 14 residues. Trimming cost V 2 bases and J 6 bases, with 13 bases left between them. The CDR3 spells CASSVRESSDTQYF. The CDR3 DNA follows: TGTGCCAGCAGCGTCCGGGAGTCTTCCGATACGCAGTATTTT.

This rearrangement joins TRBV11-2 to TRBJ2-7, with 7 bases fitting TRBD1. Germline-derived CDR1 and CDR2 are SGHAT and FQNNGV. This CDR3 comprises 15 residues. V shed 3 bases and J 6 bases; nucleotides not matched to a gene: 11. This chain's CDR3 is CASSFRDRVLSEQYF. CDR3 DNA: TGTGCCAGCAGCTTCCGAGACAGGGTATTAAGCGAGCAGTACTTC.

CDR3 in amino acids: CASSSDPGIGFQPQHF. CDR3 DNA sequence: TGTGCCAGCAGTTCCGATCCGGGGATCGGTTTTCAGCCCCAGCATTTT. This chain links TRBV28 with TRBJ1-5; D gene uncertain. The V end lost 4 bases, the J end lost 6 bases, and 19 bases lay between the germline ends. The germline V gene has CDR1 MDHEN and CDR2 SYDVKM. The CDR3 is 16 amino acids.

With regard to this clone: Its ends do not fully match the called genes, so a read error is possible. This chain links TRBV27 with TRBJ2-7, with TRBD2 identical over 7 bases. CDR3 length equals 15 residues. Germline CDR1 and CDR2: MNHEY and SMNVEV (reference sequence). For the CDR3, the DNA is TGTGCCAGCAGTTTATGTCAGGGACTACTCTCGAGCACTGGCTTC. Protein: CASSLCQGLLSSTGF.

This chain uses TRBV30 with TRBJ2-1; no clear D. Trimming took 1 base from V and 7 from J, leaving 14 bases between them. Per the germline V gene, CDR1 is GTSNPN and CDR2 is SVGIG (reference sequence). This CDR3 is built from 14 residues. CDR3 sequence reads: CAWSGPNLSNEQFF. Written as DNA, the CDR3 is TGTGCCTGGAGTGGGCCCAATCTCTCGAATGAGCAGTTCTTC. The variable domain in full, completed from reference TRBV30 and TRBJ2-1, reads SQTIHQWPATLVQPVGSPLSLECTVEGTSNPNLYWYRQAAGRGLQLLFYSVGIGQISSEVPQNLSASRPQDRQFILSSKKLLLSDSGFYLCAWSGPNLSNEQFFGPGTRLTVL.

The chain is built from TRBV21-1 and TRBJ2-2; TRBD2, the table's D call, lacks a check against the DNA. TRBV21-1 is an annotated pseudogene. The CDR3 is 15 amino acids. This CDR3 is CASRLGSGEAGELFF. Written as DNA, the CDR3 is TGTGCCAGCCGGCTCGGGAGCGGAGAAGCCGGGGAGCTGTTTTTT.

This rearrangement joins TRBV12-1 to TRBJ1-2; TRBD1 is taken as the D call from the table, unchecked against the DNA. TRBV12-1 is annotated as a pseudogene. This CDR3 is built from 17 residues. CDR3 sequence reads: CASSFRRQGALVYGYTF. The DNA for the CDR3 is TGTGCCAGCAGCTTTAGGCGACAGGGGGCGTTAGTCTATGGCTACACCTTC.

CDR3 coding DNA: TGTGCCAGCAGCCAAGAGTGGGGGCGCGGCACAGATACGCAGTATTTT. Amino acids: CASSQEWGRGTDTQYF. V gene TRBV14 combines with J gene TRBJ2-3; D perhaps matches TRBD1 (6 bases). Germline CDR1 SGHDN, CDR2 FVKESK. The CDR3 contains 16 residues. Trimming removed 0 bases at V and 1 base at J, with 11 bases between.

This sequence joins TRBV27 and TRBJ2-7; 7 nucleotides line up with TRBD2. The CDR3 spans 13 residues. With 8 bases clipped from V and 1 base from J, the junction kept 5 bases outside the gene matches. Germline-derived CDR1 and CDR2 are MNHEY and SMNVEV (reference sequence). The CDR3 DNA sequence: TGTGCCAGCGGGGAGGGCCAGTCCTACGAGCAGTACTTC. The encoded protein is CASGEGQSYEQYF.

The CDR3 region has the DNA TGTGCCAGCTCACGGGCAAACACTGAAGCTTTCTTT. It yields the protein CASSRANTEAFF. The chain uses TRBV18 and TRBJ1-1; D is unclear. The V end lost 4 bases, the J end lost 2 bases, and 5 bases lay between the germline ends. Germline V lookup: CDR1 KGHSH, CDR2 LQKENI. There are 12 residues in the CDR3. Supplemented by reference TRBV18 and TRBJ1-1, the full variable domain reads NAGVMQNPRHLVRRRGQEARLRCSPMKGHSHVYWYRQLPEEGLKFMVYLQKENIIDESGMPKERFSAEFPKEGPSILRIQQVVRGDSAAYFCASSRANTEAFFGQGTRLTVV.

The V call is TRBV6-2 or TRBV6-3, the J call TRBJ2-2; 11 bases align to TRBD2. V dropped 4 bases and J dropped 7; count of bases not matched to a gene: 11. This CDR3 spans 17 amino acids. CDR1 and CDR2 from the germline V gene are MNHEY and SVGEGT. The CDR3, as DNA: TGTGCCAGCAGTTCCGAGACTAGCGGGAATTTGGGCGGGGAGCTGTTTTTT. It encodes CASSSETSGNLGGELFF.

The chain recombines TRBV6-1 with TRBJ2-6, with D unclear. The CDR3 is 15 residues long. V was clipped by 3 bases and J by 1 base, with 7 bases between them. Germline lookup yields CDR1 MNHNS and CDR2 SASEGT. CDR3: CASSDGASGANVLTF. In nucleotides, the CDR3 is TGTGCCAGCAGTGATGGAGCATCTGGGGCCAACGTCCTGACTTTC.

This clone has a single count. The CDR3 protein is CASSFSSSTDTQYF. DNA for the CDR3: TGTGCCAGCAGTTTTTCGAGTAGCACAGATACGCAGTATTTT. The V gene is TRBV27, the J gene TRBJ2-3, with no clear D. Germline V gene data show CDR1 as MNHEY and CDR2 as SMNVEV (reference sequence). V shed 3 bases and J shed 0 bases, with 7 bases lying between them. This CDR3 contains 14 residues.

The V and J genes are TRBV9 and TRBJ2-2; TRBD2 agrees at 11 bases. There are 18 residues in the CDR3. CDR1 and CDR2 (germline): SGDLS, YYNGEE. After removal of 4 bases from V and 2 bases from J, the junction contained 10 bases not matched to a gene. CDR3 sequence (DNA): TGTGCCAGCAGCTTTACGACTAGCGGGATTACAAACACCGGGGAGCTGTTTTTT. Its translation is CASSFTTSGITNTGELFF.

This chain connects TRBV28 to TRBJ1-2; D might be TRBD1 (6 bases). Germline V CDR1 and CDR2: MDHEN, SYDVKM. The germline V and J ends were trimmed by 5 bases and 4 bases, with 14 bases remaining between them. The length of the CDR3 is 14 residues. CDR3 in DNA: TGTGCCAGCAGTACGCCCTGGACAGCCTATGGCTACACCTTC. This gives the protein CASSTPWTAYGYTF.

This clone occurred a few times. CDR3 loop: CASSQQGENQPQHF. The CDR3 DNA sequence: TGTGCCAGCAGCCAGCAGGGGGAGAATCAGCCCCAGCATTTT. This chain connects TRBV4-2 to TRBJ1-5, with 7 bases matching TRBD1. With 3 bases clipped from V and 4 bases from J, the junction kept 3 bases outside the gene matches. The CDR3 covers 14 residues. Germline values: CDR1 LGHNA, CDR2 YNFKEQ.

This clone was counted once. The chain employs TRBV15 and TRBJ2-5; 8 bases agree with TRBD2. The CDR3 is 16 amino acids. Germline assignment: CDR1 LNHNV and CDR2 YYDKDF (reference sequence). V shed 3 bases and J 1 base; nucleotides not matched to a gene: 7. CDR3 DNA sequence: TGTGCCACCAGCAGCGGGACTAGAGAATCCCAAGAGACCCAGTACTTC. Its protein product is CATSSGTRESQETQYF.

The chain recombines TRBV5-1 with TRBJ2-3, with 12 bases matching TRBD2. Germline lookup yields CDR1 SGHRS and CDR2 YFSETQ. The CDR3 spans 16 residues. V shed 3 bases, J shed 6 bases, and the junction held 8 bases outside the gene matches. CDR3 sequence: CASSSGLAGTSDTQYF. DNA of the CDR3: TGCGCCAGCAGCTCAGGACTAGCGGGAACTTCGGATACGCAGTATTTT.

The chain joins TRBV15 to TRBJ2-7; D might be TRBD1 (6 bases). CDR3 size: 15 residues. Per germline, CDR1 LNHNV and CDR2 YYDKDF (reference sequence). Trimming pared 1 base from V and 2 bases from J, leaving 12 bases between. CDR3 region: CATSRGLGATYEQYF. The CDR3 nucleotides are TGTGCCACCAGCAGAGGGTTGGGGGCGACCTACGAGCAGTACTTC.

The chain has TRBV6-2 or TRBV6-3 and TRBJ1-1; no firm D call. V shed 3 bases and J shed 4 bases, with 9 bases lying between them. There are 13 residues in the CDR3. Germline CDR1 reads MNHEY; CDR2 reads SVGEGT. The CDR3 region has the DNA TGTGCCAGCAGTTATTTGTTGAGCACTGAAGCTTTCTTT. It specifies CASSYLLSTEAFF.

This chain links TRBV28 with TRBJ2-1; D is perhaps TRBD2 (7 bases). The CDR3 extends over 18 amino acids. V was shortened by 8 bases and J by 5 bases, with 28 bases between the two germline ends. From germline, CDR1 is MDHEN and CDR2 SYDVKM. DNA of the CDR3: TGTGCCAGCTTAACCGGGGGGCTCTCGTCATTCCCTAACAATGAGCAGTTCTTC. It codes for CASLTGGLSSFPNNEQFF.

The sample holds a few counts of this clone. The J gene is TRBJ2-7, the V gene TRBV2; TRBD2 aligns across 7 bases. CDR3 size: 14 residues. V lost 6 bases and J lost 3; bases outside the gene matches: 8. The germline CDR1 and CDR2 sequences are SNHLY and FYNNEI. The CDR3 protein is CASRVGGTLYEQYF. The CDR3 nucleotides are TGTGCCAGCAGAGTGGGGGGGACCCTCTACGAGCAGTACTTC.

The chain employs TRBV30 and TRBJ1-4; 9 bases match TRBD1. The CDR3 runs to 15 residues. CDR1 is GTSNPN, CDR2 SVGIG, per germline (reference sequence). Trimming at V came to 5 bases and at J to 4 bases, leaving 8 bases not matched to a gene. CDR3 amino acids: CAWALEGQGNEKLFF. CDR3 sequence (DNA): TGTGCCTGGGCCCTTGAGGGACAGGGTAATGAAAAACTGTTTTTT.